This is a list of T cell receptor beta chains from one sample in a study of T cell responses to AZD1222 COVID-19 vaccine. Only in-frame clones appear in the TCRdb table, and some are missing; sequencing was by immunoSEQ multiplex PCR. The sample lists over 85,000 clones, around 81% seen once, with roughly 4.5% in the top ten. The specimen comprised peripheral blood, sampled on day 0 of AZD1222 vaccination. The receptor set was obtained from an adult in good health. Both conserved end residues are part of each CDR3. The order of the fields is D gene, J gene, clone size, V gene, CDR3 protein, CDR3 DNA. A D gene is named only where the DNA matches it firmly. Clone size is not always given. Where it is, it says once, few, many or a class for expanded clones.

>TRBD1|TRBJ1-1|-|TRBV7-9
CASSSRTGDTEAFF
TGTGCCAGCAGCTCTAGGACAGGGGACACTGAAGCTTTCTTT
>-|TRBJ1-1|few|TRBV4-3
CASSQGGGRVTEAFF
TGCGCCAGCAGCCAAGGGGGGGGTCGGGTCACTGAAGCTTTCTTT
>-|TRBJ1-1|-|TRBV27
CASSFRRRQNTEAFF
TGTGCCAGCAGTTTCCGTCGCCGGCAGAACACTGAAGCTTTCTTT
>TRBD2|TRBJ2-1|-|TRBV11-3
CASSLASGGANEQFF
TGTGCCAGCAGCTTAGCTAGCGGGGGGGCCAATGAGCAGTTCTTC
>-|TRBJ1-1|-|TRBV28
CATKGNTEAFF
TGTGCCACAAAGGGGAACACTGAAGCTTTCTTT
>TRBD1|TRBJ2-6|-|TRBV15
CATSRESAGGGANVLTF
TGTGCCACCAGCAGAGAATCTGCAGGGGGAGGGGCCAACGTCCTGACTTTC
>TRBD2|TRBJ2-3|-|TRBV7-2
CASSLKLAGTDTQYF
TGTGCCAGCAGCTTAAAACTAGCGGGGACAGATACGCAGTATTTT
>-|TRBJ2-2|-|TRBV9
CASSPSGLETGELFF
TGTGCCAGCAGCCCGTCGGGCCTGGAAACCGGGGAGCTGTTTTTT
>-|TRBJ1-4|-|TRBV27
CASSLSRVSANEKLFF
TGTGCCAGCAGTTTATCGCGAGTGTCAGCTAATGAAAAACTGTTTTTT
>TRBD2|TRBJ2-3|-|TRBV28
CASSLLGGGPTDTQYF
TGTGCCAGCAGTTTATTGGGGGGAGGGCCGACAGATACGCAGTATTTT
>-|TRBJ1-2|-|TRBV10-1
CASSGDGTVGLSGYTF
TGCGCCAGCAGCGGGGACGGCACGGTGGGTTTAAGTGGCTACACCTTC
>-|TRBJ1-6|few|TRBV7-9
CASSLGTRVSRRGNSPLHF
TGTGCCAGCAGCTTAGGTACCAGGGTCAGTAGGCGAGGCAATTCACCCCTCCACTTT
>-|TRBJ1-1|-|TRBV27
CASSLGIQLLHTEAFF
TGTGCCAGCAGCCTCGGAATTCAACTTTTGCACACTGAAGCTTTCTTT
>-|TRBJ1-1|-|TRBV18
CASSPRLMVAEAFF
TGTGCCAGCTCACCACGGTTGATGGTGGCTGAAGCTTTCTTT
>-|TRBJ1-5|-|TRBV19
CASSVGSGNQPQHF
TGTGCCAGTAGTGTTGGGTCTGGCAATCAGCCCCAGCATTTT
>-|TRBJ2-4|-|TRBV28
CASSPDGTKNIQYF
TGTGCCAGCAGTCCGGACGGAACCAAAAACATTCAGTACTTC
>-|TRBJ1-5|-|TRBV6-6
CASSYLGGLSNQPQHF
TGTGCCAGCAGTTACTTGGGCGGCCTCTCCAATCAGCCCCAGCATTTT
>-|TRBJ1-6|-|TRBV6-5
CASSYEGRQSSPLHF
TGTGCCAGCAGTTACGAGGGTCGTCAAAGTTCACCCCTCCACTTT
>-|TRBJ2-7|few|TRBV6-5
CASTAGAGTLEQYF
TGTGCCAGCACCGCTGGGGCAGGGACGCTCGAGCAGTACTTC
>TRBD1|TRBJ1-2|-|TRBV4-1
CASSQDIVAGQGRYGYTF
TGCGCCAGCAGCCAAGATATAGTGGCCGGACAGGGACGCTATGGCTACACCTTC
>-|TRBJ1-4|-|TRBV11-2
CASSDRQSEKLFF
TGTGCCAGCAGCGATCGACAGAGCGAAAAACTGTTTTTT
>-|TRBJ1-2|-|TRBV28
CASTQRWGGGYTF
TGTGCCAGCACCCAAAGGTGGGGCGGGGGCTACACCTTC
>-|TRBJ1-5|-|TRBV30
CAWSDRDNQPQHF
TGTGCCTGGAGCGACCGAGACAATCAGCCCCAGCATTTT
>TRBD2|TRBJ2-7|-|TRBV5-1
CASSPPLAGKSYEQYF
TGCGCCAGCAGCCCCCCACTAGCGGGGAAATCCTACGAGCAGTACTTC
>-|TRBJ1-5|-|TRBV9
CASSAQASGNQPQHF
TGTGCCAGCAGCGCACAGGCCTCCGGGAATCAGCCCCAGCATTTT
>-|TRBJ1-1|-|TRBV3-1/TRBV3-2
CASSQRQNTEAFF
TGTGCCAGCAGCCAGAGACAGAACACTGAAGCTTTCTTT
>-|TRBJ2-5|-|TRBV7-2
CASSLGRSQETQYF
TGTGCCAGCAGCTTGGGCAGAAGCCAAGAGACCCAGTACTTC
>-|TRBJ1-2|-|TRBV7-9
CASSLAQGGYTF
TGTGCCAGCAGCTTAGCGCAGGGGGGCTACACCTTC
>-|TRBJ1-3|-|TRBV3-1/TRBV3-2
CASSQGGQGLPSGNTIYF
TGTGCCAGCAGCCAAGGGGGGCAGGGGCTCCCCTCTGGAAACACCATATATTTT
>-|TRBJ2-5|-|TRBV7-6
CASSFQETQYF
TGTGCCAGCAGCTTCCAAGAGACCCAGTACTTC
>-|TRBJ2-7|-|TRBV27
CASSLYRGDDEQYF
TGTGCCAGCAGTTTATACCGGGGTGACGACGAGCAGTACTTC
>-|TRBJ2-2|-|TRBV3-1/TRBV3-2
CASSLPGAGASNTGELFF
TGTGCCAGCAGCCTCCCTGGGGCGGGGGCTTCGAACACCGGGGAGCTGTTTTTT
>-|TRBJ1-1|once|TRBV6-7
CASTLTLSNTEAFF
TGTGCCAGCACCCTGACGCTCTCGAACACTGAAGCTTTCTTT
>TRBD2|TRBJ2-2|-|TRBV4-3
CASSQEPPGGETGELFF
TGCGCCAGCAGCCAAGAACCTCCGGGAGGGGAAACCGGGGAGCTGTTTTTT
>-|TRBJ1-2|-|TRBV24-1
CATSDSAGNYGYTF
TGTGCCACCAGTGATTCGGCGGGAAACTATGGCTACACCTTC
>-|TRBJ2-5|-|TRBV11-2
CASSPPSGIETQYF
TGTGCCAGCAGCCCCCCGTCGGGGATAGAGACCCAGTACTTC
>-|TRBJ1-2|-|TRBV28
CASSSPNSYGYTF
TGTGCCAGCAGTTCACCCAACAGCTATGGCTACACCTTC
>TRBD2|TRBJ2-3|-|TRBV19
CASSSRTVAGGLGDTQYF
TGTGCCAGTAGTTCCCGGACAGTAGCGGGGGGGCTCGGAGATACGCAGTATTTT
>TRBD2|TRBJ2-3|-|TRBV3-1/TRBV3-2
CASSQRLAASTDTQYF
TGTGCCAGCAGCCAAAGACTAGCAGCCAGCACAGATACGCAGTATTTT
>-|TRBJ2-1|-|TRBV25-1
CASSESGEQFF
TGTGCCAGCAGTGAAAGCGGTGAGCAGTTCTTC
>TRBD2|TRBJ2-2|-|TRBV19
CASSTSGTNTGELFF
TGTGCCAGTTCTACTAGCGGGACGAACACCGGGGAGCTGTTTTTT
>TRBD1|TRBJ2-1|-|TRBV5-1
CASSLSGGSYNEQFF
TGCGCCAGCAGCTTATCAGGGGGCTCCTACAATGAGCAGTTCTTC
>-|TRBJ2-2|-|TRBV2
CASSESGHANTGELFF
TGTGCCAGCAGTGAGAGCGGCCACGCGAACACCGGGGAGCTGTTTTTT
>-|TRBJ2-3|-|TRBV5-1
CASSYRGLASTYTDTQYF
TGCGCCAGCAGCTACCGGGGACTTGCGTCTACTTACACAGATACGCAGTATTTT
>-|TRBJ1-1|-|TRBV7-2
CASSLGKGTEAFF
TGTGCCAGCAGCTTAGGCAAGGGCACTGAAGCTTTCTTT
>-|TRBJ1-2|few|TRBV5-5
CASSYDSNYGYTF
TGTGCCAGCAGCTATGACAGTAACTATGGCTACACCTTC
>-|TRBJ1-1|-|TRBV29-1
CSVHGGFTEAFF
TGCAGCGTTCATGGGGGTTTTACTGAAGCTTTCTTT
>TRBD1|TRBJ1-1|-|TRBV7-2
CASSFFGTGQNTEAFF
TGTGCCAGCAGCTTCTTCGGGACAGGTCAGAACACTGAAGCTTTCTTT
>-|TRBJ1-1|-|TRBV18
CASSPDRKGTEAFF
TGTGCCAGCTCTCCTGACAGGAAGGGTACTGAAGCTTTCTTT
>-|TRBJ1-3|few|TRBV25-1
CASSEWVVSGNTIYF
TGTGCCAGCAGTGAATGGGTTGTCTCTGGAAACACCATATATTTT
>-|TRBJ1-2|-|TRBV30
CAWAQQGNYGYTF
TGTGCCTGGGCACAACAGGGTAACTATGGCTACACCTTC
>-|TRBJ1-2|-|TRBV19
CASHQRITSYTF
TGTGCCAGCCACCAGCGGATCACGAGCTACACCTTC
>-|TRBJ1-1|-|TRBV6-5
CASSYSSVGDQAFF
TGTGCCAGCAGTTACTCATCGGTCGGAGATCAAGCTTTCTTT
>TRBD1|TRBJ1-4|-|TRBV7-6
CASSLGQGKRTNEKLFF
TGTGCCAGCAGCTTAGGACAGGGAAAAAGGACTAATGAAAAACTGTTTTTT
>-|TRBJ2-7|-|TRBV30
CAWSSQGYEQYF
TGTGCCTGGAGTTCACAGGGATACGAGCAGTACTTC
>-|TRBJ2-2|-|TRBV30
CAWTDPNTGELFF
TGTGCCTGGACGGACCCGAACACCGGGGAGCTGTTTTTT
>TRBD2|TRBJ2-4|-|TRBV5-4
CASRSTSGNDIQYF
TGTGCCAGCAGATCCACTAGCGGGAATGACATTCAGTACTTC
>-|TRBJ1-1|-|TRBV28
CASNRLVGSEAFF
TGTGCCAGCAATCGCCTCGTAGGCAGTGAAGCTTTCTTT
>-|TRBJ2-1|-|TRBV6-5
CASSLNNYNEQFF
TGTGCCAGCAGTTTGAATAATTACAATGAGCAGTTCTTC